A selection of T cell receptor beta chains follows, all from one sample in a study of blood T cell repertoires in COVID-19. Measured with immunoSEQ multiplex PCR; TCRdb has only the in-frame clones, and not every one. The sample shows about 180,000 clones, about 88% of them seen only once. Sequencing was performed on PBMCs or T cells enriched from blood (not recorded which). These receptors all stem from a human donor with acute COVID-19. The donor label of this sample is uncertain. The CDR3 runs from the conserved cysteine through the conserved F or W. Each record gives: J gene, clone size, D gene, CDR3 length, V gene, CDR3 DNA, CDR3 protein. The D gene is left open where the match is weak. Not every row has a clone size; where given, it reads once, few, many or a size class.

TRBJ1-6	once	TRBD1	19	TRBV7-8	TGTGCCAGCAGCTTAATTCCCGAATCAGGGGACAGGTATAATTCACCCCTCCACTTT	CASSLIPESGDRYNSPLHF
TRBJ2-7	NA	NA	16	TRBV5-7	TGTGCCAGCAGCTTGGACCCGACAGTTACTTTGGGGGAGCAGTACTTC	CASSLDPTVTLGEQYF
TRBJ1-2	NA	TRBD1	19	TRBV5-1	TGCGCCAGCAGCGAACCACCCCCCAGGGAGAGACAGGGCCTATATGGCTACACCTTC	CASSEPPPRERQGLYGYTF
TRBJ1-1	NA	TRBD1	17	TRBV27	TGTGCCAGCAGTTCGACAGGGGGGGTCGGGATGAACACTGAAGCTTTCTTT	CASSSTGGVGMNTEAFF
TRBJ1-5	few	TRBD1	13	TRBV5-1	TGCGCCAGCAGTCAGGGGGCGGATCAGCCCCAGCATTTT	CASSQGADQPQHF
TRBJ1-4	NA	NA	15	TRBV9	TGTGCCAGCAGCGGCGAACCTGCAACTAATGAAAAACTGTTTTTT	CASSGEPATNEKLFF
TRBJ1-2	NA	NA	14	TRBV5-6	TGTGCCAGCATCCTATGGGGGAGGGTATATGGCTACACCTTC	CASILWGRVYGYTF
TRBJ2-5	NA	TRBD2	16	TRBV7-2	TGTGCCAGCAGCTTACAACGGCTAGCGGGAGGAGGGACCCAGTACTTC	CASSLQRLAGGGTQYF
TRBJ2-2	NA	TRBD1	15	TRBV7-9	TGTGCCAGCAGCCCTCCCGACAGGGACACCGGGGAGCTGTTTTTT	CASSPPDRDTGELFF
TRBJ2-7	NA	TRBD2	15	TRBV11-2	TGTGCCAGCAGCTTCGCGGCGGGGGGGGCCTACGAGCAGTACTTC	CASSFAAGGAYEQYF
TRBJ2-2	NA	NA	15	TRBV7-2	TGTGCCAGCAGCGCAGACAGGAAAAGGACCGGGGAGCTGTTTTTT	CASSADRKRTGELFF
TRBJ2-1	NA	NA	13	TRBV29-1	TGCAGCGTTGGCCGTGGCAGGGGTGGCGAGCAGTTCTTC	CSVGRGRGGEQFF
TRBJ2-7	NA	TRBD1	14	TRBV27	TGTGCCAGCAGTAGAGGGGACAGGGGCTACGAGCAGTACTTC	CASSRGDRGYEQYF
TRBJ1-3	NA	NA	14	TRBV4-1	TGCGCCAGCAGCCAAGAAGCGGGGGGCAGGGCTATATATTTT	CASSQEAGGRAIYF
TRBJ2-4	NA	TRBD1	16	TRBV2	TGTGCCAGCAGTGAAGCGCTTTTAGGGGGCGTCAGCATTCAGTACTTC	CASSEALLGGVSIQYF
TRBJ1-2	NA	NA	14	TRBV28	TGTGCCAGCAGGGTCTCCCTAATAGTTAATGGCTACACCTTC	CASRVSLIVNGYTF
TRBJ2-3	once	NA	13	TRBV19	TGTGCCAGTGGGCCAGAACTGACAGATACGCAGTATTTT	CASGPELTDTQYF
TRBJ2-3	NA	TRBD2	14	TRBV4-2	TGTGCCAGCAGCGATAGCGGGGGTGCAGATACGCAGTATTTT	CASSDSGGADTQYF
TRBJ2-5	NA	TRBD2	16	TRBV10-3	TGTGCCATCAGTGAAGTCGGCGGGGGGGCCACGGAGACCCAGTACTTC	CAISEVGGGATETQYF
TRBJ1-1	NA	TRBD1	16	TRBV7-2	TGTGCCAGCAGCTTAGCAGGACAGGGTTCGAACACTGAAGCTTTCTTT	CASSLAGQGSNTEAFF
TRBJ1-2	once	TRBD1	15	TRBV7-8	TGTGCCAGCAGCTTAGACGGACAGGGGGCAGGGGGCTACACCTTC	CASSLDGQGAGGYTF
TRBJ2-7	NA	TRBD1	15	TRBV27	TGTGCCAGCAGTCCGGGGGACAGGGGGCTAGGGGAGCAGTACTTC	CASSPGDRGLGEQYF
TRBJ1-2	NA	NA	15	TRBV6-6	TGTGCCAGCAGTTTAGGGGAGGGCCTCCACTATGGCTACACCTTC	CASSLGEGLHYGYTF
TRBJ1-4	NA	TRBD1	15	TRBV25-1	TGTGCCAGCAGTGCGCAGGGGGAGCGTCCTGAAAAACTGTTTTTT	CASSAQGERPEKLFF
TRBJ2-7	NA	NA	14	TRBV19	TGTGCCAGTAAGAGAGGGGGGGGCGCATACGAGCAGTACTTC	CASKRGGGAYEQYF
TRBJ2-1	NA	NA	13	TRBV7-9	TGTGCCAGCAGTTTAGGCATCGGCGGGGTAGGGTTCTTC	CASSLGIGGVGFF
TRBJ2-7	NA	NA	15	TRBV6-5	TGTGCCAGCAGTTACTCGTTGGGCAGGGCTTACGAGCAGTACTTC	CASSYSLGRAYEQYF
TRBJ1-1	NA	TRBD1	17	TRBV11-2	TGTGCCAGCAGCCCCCTCTTTCCGGGACAGGGTAACACTGAAGCTTTCTTT	CASSPLFPGQGNTEAFF
TRBJ2-3	NA	NA	16	TRBV7-9	TGTGCCAGCAGCGGGTTCGAAGGGGAAAGGACAGATACGCAGTATTTT	CASSGFEGERTDTQYF
TRBJ2-3	NA	TRBD1	17	TRBV5-1	TGCGCCAGCAGCTTGACAGGGGGCCGCCTTGCGACAGATACGCAGTATTTT	CASSLTGGRLATDTQYF